This TCR beta chain was identified during a study of control samples from healthy donors and cancer patients. The CDR3 consists of 16 residues. V dropped 1 base and J dropped 7; count of bases not matched to a gene: 7. Germline CDR1 is LGHDT and CDR2 is YNNKEL (reference sequence). Generated by immunoSEQ multiplex PCR, the TCRdb table keeps only in-frame clones and is missing some. Altogether over 85,000 clones are present, roughly 90% being singletons, with the ten largest covering roughly 3.5%. Material for sequencing was PBMCs. The chain is built from TRBV3-1 (or the pseudogene TRBV3-2) and TRBJ2-1; TRBD2 agrees at 10 bases. The clonotype originates from a woman in her sixties or seventies with lung cancer. The DNA of the CDR3 is TGTGCCAGCAGCCAAGTTCTAGCGGGAGAGGGTAATGAGCAGTTCTTC. Protein: CASSQVLAGEGNEQFF.